This is a list of T cell receptor beta chains from one sample in a study of CD8 T cells in ankylosing spondylitis. TCRdb reprocessed the 5' RACE reads with MiXCR, giving one entry per CDR3 protein. The table lists roughly 120,000 distinct CDR3 sequences, over 6.5% of them singletons. The sequenced sample consisted of blood, either unsorted or a sorted T cell fraction (not recorded which). The receptors here all came from a male donor with ankylosing spondylitis or in good health (not recorded which). The CDR3 runs from the conserved cysteine through the conserved F or W. Each record gives: J gene, V gene, D gene, CDR3 length, clone size, CDR3 DNA, CDR3 protein. The D gene is left open where the match is weak. Clone size, where shown, is once, few, many, or a class for clones that have expanded.

J: TRBJ2-7; V: TRBV27; D: TRBD1; length: 15; size: many; DNA: TGTGCCAGCAGTTCTACCGGGACAGGGGGCTACGAGCAGTACTTC; CDR3: CASSSTGTGGYEQYF
J: TRBJ1-4; V: TRBV5-5; D: NA; length: 11; size: many; DNA: TGTGCCAGCAGCTTGGGCGGTAAACTGTTTTTT; CDR3: CASSLGGKLFF
J: TRBJ2-5; V: TRBV12-3/TRBV12-4; D: NA; length: 15; size: many; DNA: TGTGCCAGCAGACCCGGGACAACCCCACAAGAGACCCAGTACTTC; CDR3: CASRPGTTPQETQYF
J: TRBJ2-7; V: TRBV5-1; D: NA; length: 14; size: many; DNA: TGCGCCAGCAGCTTTACCGGCAGCAACTACGAGCAGTACTTC; CDR3: CASSFTGSNYEQYF
J: TRBJ1-1; V: TRBV6-5; D: NA; length: 17; size: many; DNA: TGTGCCAGCAGTTTAGTCGGTATCGGCAGGGGGAACACTGAAGCTTTCTTT; CDR3: CASSLVGIGRGNTEAFF
J: TRBJ2-1; V: TRBV20-1; D: TRBD2; length: 21; size: many; DNA: TGCAGTGCTAGAGATCAACAAAGGCTTGCTAGCGGGGGTGGATCGTACAATGAGCAGTTCTTC; CDR3: CSARDQQRLASGGGSYNEQFF
J: TRBJ1-1; V: TRBV5-1; D: NA; length: 13; size: many; DNA: TGCGCCAGCAGGTATGGACAAAACACTGAAGCTTTCTTT; CDR3: CASRYGQNTEAFF
J: TRBJ2-1; V: TRBV18; D: NA; length: 15; size: many; DNA: TGTGCCAGCTCACCACCGAATGGGGCAAACGGTGAGCAGTTCTTC; CDR3: CASSPPNGANGEQFF
J: TRBJ2-1; V: TRBV20-1; D: TRBD2; length: 11; size: NA; DNA: TGCAGCGGACTAGCGGGAAGTGAGCAGTTCTTC; CDR3: CSGLAGSEQFF
J: TRBJ2-2; V: TRBV10-3; D: NA; length: 13; size: many; DNA: TGTGCCATCAGTGAGTCGATTCTCGGGGAGCTGTTTTTT; CDR3: CAISESILGELFF
J: TRBJ1-3; V: TRBV10-3; D: NA; length: 15; size: few; DNA: TGTGCCATCAGTCAAGGACAGACGACTGGAAACACCATATATTTT; CDR3: CAISQGQTTGNTIYF
J: TRBJ1-1; V: TRBV20-1; D: NA; length: 16; size: many; DNA: TGCAGTGCTAGTCAGTTTTTGGGCAGCGTGAACACTGAAGCTTTCTTT; CDR3: CSASQFLGSVNTEAFF
J: TRBJ1-1; V: TRBV20-1; D: TRBD1; length: 16; size: many; DNA: TGCAGTGCTCCGTCCCTGACAGGGATGGGGAACACTGAAGCTTTCTTT; CDR3: CSAPSLTGMGNTEAFF
J: TRBJ2-2; V: TRBV20-1; D: TRBD2; length: 16; size: many; DNA: TGCAGTGCTAGAGATTCCCGACTAGCGGGAGCCGGGGAGCTGTTTTTT; CDR3: CSARDSRLAGAGELFF
J: TRBJ2-3; V: TRBV5-1; D: TRBD1; length: 14; size: many; DNA: TGCGCCAGCAGCGGGGACAGCGCCACAGATACGCAGTATTTT; CDR3: CASSGDSATDTQYF
J: TRBJ2-2; V: TRBV6-5; D: NA; length: 15; size: many; DNA: TGTGCCAGCAGTTACACGTCAGGGGTGACCGGGGAGCTGTTTTTT; CDR3: CASSYTSGVTGELFF
J: TRBJ2-2; V: TRBV6-2/TRBV6-3; D: TRBD1; length: 15; size: few; DNA: TGTGCCAGCAGCCCATCCGGGACAGGGCCCGGGGAGCTGTTTTTT; CDR3: CASSPSGTGPGELFF
J: TRBJ2-7; V: TRBV7-6; D: NA; length: 13; size: many; DNA: TGTGCCAGCAGCCTAGCTGTTGGCTACGAGCAGTACTTC; CDR3: CASSLAVGYEQYF
J: TRBJ2-7; V: TRBV5-1; D: NA; length: 12; size: many; DNA: TGCGCCAGCAGCTCACAGGGTTTTGAGCAGTACTTC; CDR3: CASSSQGFEQYF
J: TRBJ1-5; V: TRBV7-9; D: NA; length: 16; size: many; DNA: TGTGCCAGCAGCTTAGTAGGCGGGGGCCCTAATCAGCCCCAGCATTTT; CDR3: CASSLVGGGPNQPQHF
J: TRBJ2-7; V: TRBV7-2; D: NA; length: 14; size: many; DNA: TGTGCCAGCAGCCCTTGGACGGGCTCCTACGAGCAGTACTTC; CDR3: CASSPWTGSYEQYF
J: TRBJ2-1; V: TRBV29-1; D: TRBD1; length: 18; size: NA; DNA: TGCAGCGTTGAAGGCTTCATCCGGAGGACAGGGGCCCCCAATGAGCAGTTCTTC; CDR3: CSVEGFIRRTGAPNEQFF
J: TRBJ2-1; V: TRBV5-1; D: NA; length: 13; size: many; DNA: TGCGCCAGCAGCTTGGTTGGGAACAATGAGCAGTTCTTC; CDR3: CASSLVGNNEQFF
J: TRBJ1-5; V: TRBV4-2; D: NA; length: 15; size: many; DNA: TGTGCCAGCAGCTCGACAGTCGAGGGCAATCAGCCCCAGCATTTT; CDR3: CASSSTVEGNQPQHF
J: TRBJ2-7; V: TRBV18; D: NA; length: 14; size: many; DNA: TGTGCCAGCTCACCTTGGGCGAGCTCCTACGAGCAGTACTTC; CDR3: CASSPWASSYEQYF
J: TRBJ2-1; V: TRBV20-1; D: NA; length: 16; size: few; DNA: TGCAGTACCACAGGACAAAGGGTATTCTCCTACAATGAGCAGTTCTTC; CDR3: CSTTGQRVFSYNEQFF
J: TRBJ2-2; V: TRBV11-3; D: TRBD2; length: 18; size: many; DNA: TGTGCCAGCAGCTTAGTACTGGGACTAGCGGGAGTGTCCGGGGAGCTGTTTTTT; CDR3: CASSLVLGLAGVSGELFF
J: TRBJ2-1; V: TRBV9; D: TRBD2; length: 12; size: many; DNA: TGTGCCAGCAGCGTAGGGGAGGGTGAGCAGTTCTTC; CDR3: CASSVGEGEQFF
J: TRBJ2-1; V: TRBV18; D: TRBD1; length: 16; size: NA; DNA: TGTGCCAGCTCACCACTAGGACAGGAGTTGACCAATGAGCAGTTCTTC; CDR3: CASSPLGQELTNEQFF
J: TRBJ2-5; V: TRBV30; D: NA; length: 13; size: many; DNA: TGTGCCTGGAGTACAGGGACGCAAGAGACCCAGTACTTC; CDR3: CAWSTGTQETQYF
J: TRBJ2-7; V: TRBV5-1; D: NA; length: 16; size: many; DNA: TGCGCCAGCAGCTTGGCCGTGGGGCCCAACGTCTACGAGCAGTACTTC; CDR3: CASSLAVGPNVYEQYF
J: TRBJ2-2; V: TRBV20-1; D: TRBD2; length: 18; size: many; DNA: TGCAGTGCTAGGAACCCGGGACTAGCGGGACCGAACACCGGGGAGCTGTTTTTT; CDR3: CSARNPGLAGPNTGELFF